The clone carrying this T cell receptor (beta chain) was counted ten times or more. These data are taken from a study of T-cell memory formation after mild COVID-19. This CDR3 has 15 residues. Deletions cut 4 bases from V and 4 bases from J, with 16 bases between. The 5'RACE method, run with constant-segment primers, produced TCR alpha and TCR beta cDNA libraries (carrying sample barcodes and UMIs). Via MiXCR, TCRdb re-called the 5' RACE reads, giving one row per CDR3 protein. In the table there are about 270,000 distinct CDR3 sequences, more than 15% of which are singletons. The sequencing input was PBMCs or a T cell subset sorted from them (not recorded which). The receptor's source is a man younger than 35 who had mild COVID-19 (a few samples of this study predate the infection). Cell type and time point are not known. The chain employs TRBV12-3 or TRBV12-4 and TRBJ1-2; perhaps TRBD1 as D (5 bases). This CDR3 is CASSSRGVPPYGYTF. The CDR3 DNA reads TGTGCCAGCAGTTCCCGGGGGGTCCCTCCCTATGGCTACACCTTC.